This TCR beta chain was sequenced during a study of cytotoxic CD8 clonotypes in ibrutinib-treated CLL. Study-wide background: Treatment had run for a median roughly 12 months, range 6 to 36, when response samples were taken. General observations from the study: Public clonotypes, found uncommonly, either contracted or stayed stable on treatment.

The CDR3 consists of 15 residues. V was clipped by 2 bases and J by 7 bases, with 18 bases between them. Germline V lookup: CDR1 MGHRA, CDR2 YSYEKL. With regard to this clone: Its antigen is still unknown.

TCRdb's copy holds only in-frame clones and misses some; the assay was immunoSEQ multiplex PCR. The sample includes roughly 130,000 clones, approximately 90% of them seen just once. The specimen comprised PBMCs, sampled after 12 months of ibrutinib treatment. The sequence was obtained from a human donor with chronic lymphocytic leukemia. The rearrangement links TRBV4-1 to TRBJ2-7, with a tentative D call TRBD2 (6 bases). The CDR3 region is CASSQPGLSSYEQYF. Written as DNA, the CDR3 is TGCGCCAGCAGCCAACCGGGACTTAGTTCGTATGAGCAGTACTTC.